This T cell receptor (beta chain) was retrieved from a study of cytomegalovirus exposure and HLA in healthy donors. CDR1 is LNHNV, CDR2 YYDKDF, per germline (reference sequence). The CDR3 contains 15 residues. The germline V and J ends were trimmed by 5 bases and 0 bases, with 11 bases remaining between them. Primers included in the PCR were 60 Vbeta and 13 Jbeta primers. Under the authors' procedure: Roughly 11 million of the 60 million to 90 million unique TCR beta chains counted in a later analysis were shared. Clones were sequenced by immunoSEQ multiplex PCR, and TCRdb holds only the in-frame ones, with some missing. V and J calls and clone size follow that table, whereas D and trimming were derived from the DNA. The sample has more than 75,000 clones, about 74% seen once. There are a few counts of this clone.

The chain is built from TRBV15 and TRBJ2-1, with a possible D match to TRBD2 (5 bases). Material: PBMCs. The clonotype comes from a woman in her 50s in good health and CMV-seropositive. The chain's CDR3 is CATSPQAVSYNEQFF. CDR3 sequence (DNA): TGTGCCACCAGCCCACAAGCGGTCTCCTACAATGAGCAGTTCTTC.